The next 9 T cell receptor beta chains were all read from a single sample in a study of blood T cell repertoires in COVID-19. Clones were read by immunoSEQ multiplex PCR, and TCRdb kept only the in-frame ones, dropping some. The table shows roughly 140,000 clones, with 65% to 80% occurring only once. Sequenced material: peripheral blood. The source is a man aged 60 to 69 with acute or convalescent COVID-19.

The chain joins TRBV10-3 to TRBJ1-1; D remains ambiguous. This CDR3 is 12 amino acids long. Trimming cost V 3 bases and J 6 bases, with 8 bases left between them. CDR1 is ENHRY and CDR2 is SYGVKD in the germline V gene. CDR3 sequence reads: CAISDRFAEAFF. CDR3 nucleotide sequence: TGTGCCATCAGTGACAGGTTCGCTGAAGCTTTCTTT.

This clone was detected only once. The chain couples TRBV9 to TRBJ1-2, with no clear D. Germline CDR1 and CDR2: SGDLS and YYNGEE. The CDR3 length is 13 residues. Trimming removed 0 bases at V and 1 base at J, with 4 bases between. The CDR3 coding sequence is TGTGCCAGCAGCGTAGGGCATAACTATGGCTACACCTTC. Protein: CASSVGHNYGYTF.

For the CDR3, the DNA is TGTGCCAGTAGTATATCCTGGCAGGGCACAGATACGCAGTATTTT. Its translation is CASSISWQGTDTQYF. The chain is built from TRBV19 and TRBJ2-3, with D hard to call. The CDR3 is 15 residues long. The V end lost 2 bases, the J end lost 1 base, and 10 bases lay between the germline ends. Germline V gene sequence: CDR1 LNHDA, CDR2 SQIVND (reference sequence).

In DNA form, the CDR3 reads TGTGCCAGCAGCGTGCCGGGGGTGGGCACAGATACGCAGTATTTT. Translating gives CASSVPGVGTDTQYF. V usage is TRBV9 and J usage is TRBJ2-3, with TRBD2 as a possible D gene (6 bases). Per germline, CDR1 SGDLS and CDR2 YYNGEE. The CDR3 totals 15 residues. V lost 2 bases and J lost 1, with 11 bases in between.

The chain has TRBV20-1 and TRBJ2-1; D is perhaps TRBD2 (5 bases). The CDR3 runs to 11 residues. Germline V gene data show CDR1 as DFQATT and CDR2 as SNEGSKA (reference sequence). Trimming left V 6 bases short and J 12 bases short, with 15 bases between. The CDR3 coding sequence is TGCAGTGCCCTACGGCGAGAGGGGCAGTTCTTC. Its translation: CSALRREGQFF.

The rearrangement links TRBV28 to TRBJ1-2; D is unresolved. The germline CDR1 and CDR2 sequences are MDHEN and SYDVKM. The V end was cut by 2 bases, the J end by 3 bases, with 4 bases between. This CDR3 contains 12 residues. The CDR3 reads CASSLSDYGYTF. The CDR3 DNA follows: TGTGCCAGCAGTTTAAGCGACTATGGCTACACCTTC.

The J gene is TRBJ1-2, the V gene TRBV14; 9 bases match TRBD1. Germline V CDR1 and CDR2: SGHDN, FVKESK. This CDR3 is built from 13 residues. The ends lost 2 bases at V and 8 bases at J; junction bases unmatched: 3. The CDR3 nucleotides are TGTGCCAGCAGCCAATGGACAGGGGCCGGCTACACCTTC. This sequence encodes CASSQWTGAGYTF.

This clone has just a few counts. The chain couples TRBV3-1 (or the pseudogene TRBV3-2) to TRBJ1-1; 7 bases are shared with TRBD1. Looked up from germline, CDR1 is LGHDT and CDR2 is YNNKEL (reference sequence). The CDR3 totals 14 residues. With 6 bases clipped from V and 5 bases from J, the junction kept 9 bases outside the gene matches. CDR3 DNA: TGTGCCAGCAGTACCACAGGGGAAGGGACTGAAGCTTTCTTT. This encodes CASSTTGEGTEAFF.

The chain links TRBV5-6 to TRBJ2-7; 9 bases are shared with TRBD1. Germline V lookup: CDR1 SGHDT, CDR2 YYEEEE. The CDR3 length is 12 residues. V gave up 4 bases and J gave up 5 bases; unmatched junction bases: 1. CDR3 DNA: TGTGCCAGCAGCCGGGACAGGGACGAGCAGTACTTC. This codes for CASSRDRDEQYF.